Reported below is one T cell receptor (beta chain). Its specificity is not known. The data were obtained in a study of a mutant IDH1 vaccine in newly diagnosed glioma. Study at large: Vaccination started 4-6 weeks after radiotherapy alone, or with temozolomide cycles. Most patients had received both radiotherapy and temozolomide, the prior options being radiotherapy, temozolomide, or both.

Clones were sequenced by immunoSEQ multiplex PCR, and TCRdb holds only the in-frame ones, with some missing. This repertoire shows approximately 47,000 clones, more than 70% found once; its top ten account for 5% to 7%. V was pared by 8 bases and J by 4 bases, with 7 bases of the junction left unmatched. Germline V gene lookup returns CDR1 MDHEN and CDR2 SYDVKM. The CDR3 length is 13 residues. General study results and limits: Pseudoprogression appeared independent of alterations in top peripheral clonotypes.

Indicated time point: week 35, safety follow-up. A single vaccine dose contained 300 ug of mutant IDH1 20-mer peptide, and topical imiquimod was used with it. The source of this sequence is a woman in her 40s with glioma. Sample: PBMCs, taken from a glioma patient whose treatment included an IDH1 peptide vaccine. The chain uses TRBV28 and TRBJ1-1, with 7 bases identical to TRBD1. CDR3 sequence reads: CASLGDRATEAFF. In nucleotides, the CDR3 is TGTGCCAGCTTGGGCGACAGGGCCACTGAAGCTTTCTTT.